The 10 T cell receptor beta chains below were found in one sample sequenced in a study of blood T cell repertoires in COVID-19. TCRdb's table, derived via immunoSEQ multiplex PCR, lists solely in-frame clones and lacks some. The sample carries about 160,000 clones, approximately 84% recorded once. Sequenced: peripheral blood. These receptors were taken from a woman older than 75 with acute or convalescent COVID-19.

The CDR3 DNA reads as TGTGCTAGTGGTACCGACAGGGACACTGAAGCTTTCTTT. Translation gives CASGTDRDTEAFF. The chain is built from TRBV12-5 and TRBJ1-1, with 7 bases fitting TRBD1. The CDR3 covers 13 residues. Unmatched junction bases numbered 3, after V lost 5 bases and J lost 3 bases. Germline V lookup: CDR1 LGHNT, CDR2 FRNRAP.

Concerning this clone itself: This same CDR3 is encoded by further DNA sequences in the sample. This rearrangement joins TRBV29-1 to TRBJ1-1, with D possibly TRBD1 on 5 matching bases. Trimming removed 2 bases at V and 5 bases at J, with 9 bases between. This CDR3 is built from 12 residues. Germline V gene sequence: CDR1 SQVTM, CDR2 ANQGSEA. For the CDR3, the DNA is TGCAGCGTTGAACGGGGGGGGACTGAAGCTTTCTTT. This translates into CSVERGGTEAFF.

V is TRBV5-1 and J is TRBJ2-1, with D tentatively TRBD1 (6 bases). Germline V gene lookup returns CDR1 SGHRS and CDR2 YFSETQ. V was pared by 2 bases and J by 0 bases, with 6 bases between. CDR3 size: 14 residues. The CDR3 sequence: CASSLGGSYNEQFF. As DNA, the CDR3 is TGCGCCAGCAGCTTAGGGGGCTCCTACAATGAGCAGTTCTTC.

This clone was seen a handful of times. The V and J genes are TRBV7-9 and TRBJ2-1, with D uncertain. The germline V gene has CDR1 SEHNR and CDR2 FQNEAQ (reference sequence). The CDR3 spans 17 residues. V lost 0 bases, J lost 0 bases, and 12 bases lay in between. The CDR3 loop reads CASSLAAAASSYNEQFF. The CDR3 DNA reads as TGTGCCAGCAGCTTAGCGGCGGCTGCAAGCTCCTACAATGAGCAGTTCTTC.

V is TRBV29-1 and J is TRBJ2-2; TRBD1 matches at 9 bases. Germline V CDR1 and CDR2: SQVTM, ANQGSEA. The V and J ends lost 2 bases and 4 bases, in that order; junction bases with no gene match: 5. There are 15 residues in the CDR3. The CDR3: CSVETGDRATGELFF. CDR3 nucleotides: TGCAGCGTTGAAACGGGGGACAGGGCCACCGGGGAGCTGTTTTTT.

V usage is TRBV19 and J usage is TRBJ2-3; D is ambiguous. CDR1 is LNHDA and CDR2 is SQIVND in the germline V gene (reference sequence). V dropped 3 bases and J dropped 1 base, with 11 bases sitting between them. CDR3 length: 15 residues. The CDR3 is CASSIGNRGTDTQYF. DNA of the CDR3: TGTGCCAGTAGTATCGGTAACCGTGGCACAGATACGCAGTATTTT.

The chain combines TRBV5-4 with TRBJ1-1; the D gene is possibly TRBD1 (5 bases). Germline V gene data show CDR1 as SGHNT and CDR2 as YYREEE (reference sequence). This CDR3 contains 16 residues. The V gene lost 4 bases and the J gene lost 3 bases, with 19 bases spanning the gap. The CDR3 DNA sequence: TGTGCCAGCAGCCCCCGGGGGTCAGACTGGTACACTGAAGCTTTCTTT. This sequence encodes CASSPRGSDWYTEAFF.

DNA of the CDR3: TGTGCCAGCTCACCGGGGAGGGGCGCAGATACGCAGTATTTT. As protein: CASSPGRGADTQYF. The rearrangement joins TRBV18 to TRBJ2-3; 7 positions agree with TRBD2. Germline CDR1 and CDR2: KGHSH and LQKENI. The CDR3 totals 14 residues. Trimming removed 3 bases from V and 4 bases from J; junction bases left unmatched: 4.

This CDR3 is CAWSVKGAYGYTF. The CDR3 region has the DNA TGTGCCTGGAGTGTAAAAGGGGCCTATGGCTACACCTTC. The rearrangement uses TRBV30 and TRBJ1-2; D is perhaps TRBD1 (5 bases). V lost 0 bases and J lost 4, with 9 bases in between. CDR1 GTSNPN and CDR2 SVGIG come from the germline V gene (reference sequence). The CDR3 runs to 13 residues.

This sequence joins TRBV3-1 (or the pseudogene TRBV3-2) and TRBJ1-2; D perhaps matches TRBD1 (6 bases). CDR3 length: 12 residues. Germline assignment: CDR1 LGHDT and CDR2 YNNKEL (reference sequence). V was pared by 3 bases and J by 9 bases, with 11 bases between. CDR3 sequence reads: CASSQDSNSYTF. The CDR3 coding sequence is TGTGCCAGCAGCCAGGACAGTAACAGCTACACCTTC.